These 16 T cell receptor beta chains came from one sample sequenced in a study of blood T cell repertoires in COVID-19. Measured with immunoSEQ multiplex PCR; TCRdb has only the in-frame clones, and not every one. The sample contains 250,000 to 300,000 clones, 70% to 90% of which appear only once. The sequenced material came from PBMCs or T cells enriched from blood (not recorded which). These receptors came from a woman aged 45-65 years who had recovered from COVID-19.

V and J are TRBV19 and TRBJ1-5; 7 bases align to TRBD1. The CDR3 contains 17 residues. V dropped 2 bases and J dropped 1; count of bases not matched to a gene: 8. Germline CDR1 reads LNHDA; CDR2 reads SQIVND (reference sequence). The CDR3 loop is CASSILEGQRSNQPQHF. CDR3 sequence (DNA): TGTGCCAGTAGTATACTTGAGGGACAGAGAAGCAATCAGCCCCAGCATTTT.

V usage is TRBV5-4 and J usage is TRBJ2-7; 9 bases map to TRBD2. CDR3 size: 15 residues. Unmatched junction bases numbered 6, after V lost 4 bases and J lost 1 base. CDR1 SGHNT and CDR2 YYREEE come from the germline V gene (reference sequence). The CDR3 sequence: CASSESSGGSYEQYF. The DNA for the CDR3 is TGTGCCAGCAGCGAATCAAGCGGGGGGTCCTACGAGCAGTACTTC.

The rearrangement uses TRBV7-8 and TRBJ1-2, with D possibly matching TRBD1 (5 bases). V was shortened by 0 bases and J by 3 bases, with 8 bases between the two germline ends. CDR3 length: 14 amino acids. Germline V gene lookup returns CDR1 SGHVS and CDR2 FQNEAQ. This CDR3 reads CASSLAGQDYGYTF. The CDR3, as DNA: TGTGCCAGCAGCTTAGCAGGACAAGACTATGGCTACACCTTC.

This clone occurred once. The V and J genes are TRBV19 and TRBJ2-5; D may be TRBD1 (6 bases). This CDR3 is 14 amino acids long. Germline CDR1 LNHDA, CDR2 SQIVND (reference sequence). Trimming stripped 1 base from V and 7 bases from J, with 13 bases between. The CDR3 region has the DNA TGTGCCAGTAGTATAGCAGGGGACCTTGGGACCCAGTACTTC. As protein: CASSIAGDLGTQYF. The complete variable domain, with remaining parts taken from reference TRBV19 and TRBJ2-5, reads DGGITQSPKYLFRKEGQNVTLSCEQNLNHDAMYWYRQDPGQGLRLIYYSQIVNDFQKGDIAEGYSVSREKKESFPLTVTSAQKNPTAFYLCASSIAGDLGTQYFGPGTRLLVL.

The chain links TRBV18 to TRBJ1-4; D may be TRBD1 (6 bases). V dropped 2 bases and J dropped 7 bases, with 11 bases sitting between them. Germline values: CDR1 KGHSH, CDR2 LQKENI. The CDR3 loop spans 14 amino acids. The CDR3 loop reads CASSPGGYSEKLFF. CDR3 coding DNA: TGTGCCAGCTCACCAGGGGGCTATTCTGAAAAACTGTTTTTT.

V usage is TRBV19 and J usage is TRBJ2-2; D is unclear. The CDR3 loop spans 15 amino acids. The germline V and J ends were trimmed by 0 bases and 3 bases, with 8 bases remaining between them. Per germline, CDR1 LNHDA and CDR2 SQIVND (reference sequence). The CDR3 bases are TGTGCCAGTAGTATAGACATGTCGGACACCGGGGAGCTGTTTTTT. It yields the protein CASSIDMSDTGELFF.

V gene TRBV3-1 (or the pseudogene TRBV3-2) combines with J gene TRBJ2-1; 9 bases line up with TRBD2. From germline, CDR1 is LGHDT and CDR2 YNNKEL (reference sequence). Trimming cost V 1 base and J 5 bases; bases outside gene matches: 3. The CDR3 consists of 15 residues. The CDR3 coding sequence is TGTGCCAGCAGCCAAGCTAGCGGGATCAACAATGAGCAGTTCTTC. It is translated as CASSQASGINNEQFF.

CDR3 residues: CASSFQQGNSNQPQHF. CDR3 DNA sequence: TGTGCCAGCAGCTTTCAACAGGGGAATAGCAATCAGCCCCAGCATTTT. The rearrangement links TRBV5-4 to TRBJ1-5, with 7 bases aligning to TRBD1. This CDR3 comprises 16 residues. The V segment lost 2 bases and the J segment 0 bases; nucleotides outside the gene matches: 5. Germline CDR1 SGHNT, CDR2 YYREEE (reference sequence). Combining the CDR3 with reference TRBV5-4 and TRBJ1-5 gives the whole variable domain ETGVTQSPTHLIKTRGQQVTLRCSSQSGHNTVSWYQQALGQGPQFIFQYYREEENGRGNFPPRFSGLQFPNYSSELNVNALELDDSALYLCASSFQQGNSNQPQHFGDGTRLSIL.

This clone was found once. The CDR3 is CASGPYPSRRTADYEQYF. CDR3 in DNA: TGTGCTAGTGGTCCATATCCCTCGAGAAGGACAGCGGACTACGAGCAGTACTTC. This chain joins TRBV12-5 and TRBJ2-7, with D maybe TRBD1 (6 bases). The germline CDR1 and CDR2 sequences are LGHNT and FRNRAP. Trimming left V 5 bases short and J 3 bases short, with 26 bases between. This CDR3 is built from 18 residues.

The V and J genes are TRBV27 and TRBJ2-1; 9 bases match TRBD1. Germline lookup yields CDR1 MNHEY and CDR2 SMNVEV (reference sequence). This CDR3 spans 16 amino acids. With V trimmed by 0 bases and J by 0 bases, 0 bases remained unmatched. CDR3 sequence: CASSLSTGGSYNEQFF. CDR3 DNA sequence: TGTGCCAGCAGTTTATCGACAGGGGGCTCCTACAATGAGCAGTTCTTC.

Only one count was recorded for this clone. V usage is TRBV28 and J usage is TRBJ1-1; 9 bases agree with TRBD1. The CDR3 has 18 amino acids. Germline values: CDR1 MDHEN, CDR2 SYDVKM. The trim removed 3 bases at V and 1 base at J, leaving 12 bases unmatched. The CDR3 sequence: CASSFLGGWDRANTEAFF. The CDR3 nucleotides are TGTGCCAGCAGTTTTCTAGGGGGGTGGGACAGGGCGAACACTGAAGCTTTCTTT. Drawing the rest from reference TRBV28 and TRBJ1-1, the complete variable domain is DVKVTQSSRYLVKRTGEKVFLECVQDMDHENMFWYRQDPGLGLRLIYFSYDVKMKEKGDIPEGYSVSREKKERFSLILESASTNQTSMYLCASSFLGGWDRANTEAFFGQGTRLTVV.

V gene TRBV27 combines with J gene TRBJ2-7, with 8 bases that match TRBD2. The CDR3 is 12 residues long. Looked up from germline, CDR1 is MNHEY and CDR2 is SMNVEV (reference sequence). Unmatched junction bases numbered 7, after V lost 8 bases and J lost 7 bases. The CDR3 loop reads CASGTRSDEQYF. The CDR3 DNA sequence: TGTGCCAGCGGGACTAGGTCGGATGAGCAGTACTTC.

The chain carries TRBV5-4 and TRBJ1-1; D gene unclear. This CDR3 spans 15 amino acids. Germline V gives CDR1 SGHNT, CDR2 YYREEE (reference sequence). Trimming removed 0 bases at V and 1 base at J, with 10 bases between. CDR3 DNA sequence: TGTGCCAGCAGCTTGGGGGCCTTGGGGAACACTGAAGCTTTCTTT. Protein: CASSLGALGNTEAFF.

This clone was recorded only once. This chain links TRBV28 with TRBJ2-7; TRBD1 matches at 8 bases. J gave up 5 bases and V 2 bases, and 5 bases lay outside the gene matches. From germline, CDR1 is MDHEN and CDR2 SYDVKM. CDR3 size: 14 residues. In nucleotides, the CDR3 is TGTGCCAGCAGTTTAGCGGACAGGGTCAACGAGCAGTACTTC. It yields the protein CASSLADRVNEQYF.

The genes are TRBV19 and TRBJ2-2, with 8 bases matching TRBD2. The CDR3 runs 16 residues. Trimming took 6 bases from V and 0 from J; bases not matched to a gene: 6. Germline CDR1 LNHDA, CDR2 SQIVND (reference sequence). This CDR3 is CASRTSDNANTGELFF. The CDR3 DNA reads as TGTGCCAGTAGGACTAGCGACAACGCGAACACCGGGGAGCTGTTTTTT.

The chain recombines TRBV27 with TRBJ1-2, with D possibly TRBD1 on 6 matching bases. CDR1 is MNHEY, CDR2 SMNVEV, per germline (reference sequence). V was cut by 2 bases and J by 5 bases, with 21 bases left in between. The CDR3 covers 17 residues. CDR3 amino acids: CASSLRSGSTGGYGYTF. The CDR3 region has the DNA TGTGCCAGCAGTTTAAGGTCCGGCTCGACAGGCGGTTATGGCTACACCTTC.